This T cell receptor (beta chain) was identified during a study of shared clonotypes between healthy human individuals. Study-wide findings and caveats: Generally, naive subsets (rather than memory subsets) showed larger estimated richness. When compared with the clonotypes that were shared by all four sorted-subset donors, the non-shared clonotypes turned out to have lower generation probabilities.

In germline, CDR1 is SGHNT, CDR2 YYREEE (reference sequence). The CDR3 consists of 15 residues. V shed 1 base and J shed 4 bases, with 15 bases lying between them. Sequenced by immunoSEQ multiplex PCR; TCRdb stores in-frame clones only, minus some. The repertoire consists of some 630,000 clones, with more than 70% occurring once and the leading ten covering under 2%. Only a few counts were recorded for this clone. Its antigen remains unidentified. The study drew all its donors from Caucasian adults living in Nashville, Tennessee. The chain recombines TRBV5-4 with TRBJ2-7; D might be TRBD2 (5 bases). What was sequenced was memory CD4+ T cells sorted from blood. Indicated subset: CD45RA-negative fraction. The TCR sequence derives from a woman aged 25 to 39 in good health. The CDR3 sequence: CASSLSDSVLYEQYF. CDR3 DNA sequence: TGTGCCAGCAGCTTGTCAGATAGCGTTCTATACGAGCAGTACTTC.